This T cell receptor (beta chain) derives from a study of blood T cells in healthy people across ages. Germline V lookup: CDR1 LNHNV, CDR2 YYDKDF (reference sequence). The ends were cut back, 0 bases at V and 6 bases at J, with 6 bases in the middle. There are 13 residues in the CDR3. The authors ran a second PCR of roughly 6 to 12 cycles using a sample-barcoded 5' primer and a J-beta primer mix. In TCRdb, the 5' RACE reads were re-called with MiXCR into one record per CDR3 protein. The table lists about 640,000 distinct CDR3 sequences, roughly 58% of them singletons. This clonotype has a handful of counts.

The chain uses TRBV15 and TRBJ2-1, with D unresolved. Material: blood. The sequence derives from a man aged 55 to 70 in good health. The CDR3 nucleotides read TGTGCCACCAGCAGAGATCTGAGCAATGAGCAGTTCTTC. Its protein is CATSRDLSNEQFF.